Listed below are T cell receptor beta chains from one sample, sequenced in a study of radiation and T cells in renal cell carcinoma. Some clones are missing from TCRdb's copy, which holds only in-frame ones; the method was immunoSEQ multiplex PCR. The repertoire includes about 100,000 clones, 84% of them detected once, and around 7.7% sits in the top ten. Source: blood, taken from a patient whose treatment included radiotherapy and nephrectomy. Receptors were obtained from a man aged 60-69 years with renal cell carcinoma. CDR3s leave out the opening cysteine and the closing phenylalanine or tryptophan. The D gene is left open where the match is weak.

j_call d_call v_call cdr3_aa
TRBJ1-4 - TRBV19 ASSTNRVGEKLF
TRBJ2-7 - TRBV4-3 ASSPINGQEQY
TRBJ2-7 TRBD1 TRBV5-6 ASSYTGGWVYEQY
TRBJ2-1 - TRBV5-1 ASSPNRDEQF
TRBJ2-7 TRBD2 TRBV19 ASSNPLAGGGYEQY
TRBJ2-4 - TRBV5-6 ASSFRQVLNIQY
TRBJ2-7 TRBD2 TRBV28 ASASSSGTSGSYEQY
TRBJ2-6 - TRBV30 AWSMGSGANVLT
TRBJ1-3 - TRBV28 ASLSGGQSSGNTIY
TRBJ1-1 - TRBV11-2 ASSSLSKGTTEAF
TRBJ1-5 - TRBV6-1 ASSLYQPQH
TRBJ2-3 TRBD2 TRBV7-8 ASSHSLAGENPDTQY
TRBJ2-7 - TRBV5-4 ASNYAVGDEQY
TRBJ2-7 - TRBV28 ASSLSLEPYEQY
TRBJ1-5 - TRBV28 ASITYGEMSQPQH
TRBJ1-4 - TRBV15 ATSKGELVGREKLF
TRBJ2-2 - TRBV7-6 ASSLAGGNTGELF
TRBJ1-2 - TRBV30 AWSPTAYGYT
TRBJ2-7 TRBD1 TRBV27 ASSPGQGFDEQY
TRBJ2-5 - TRBV19 ASSIKQDWYQETQY
TRBJ2-2 TRBD2 TRBV28 AVGLAGERDTGELF
TRBJ2-5 - TRBV5-3 ARSLRTTEETQY
TRBJ2-5 TRBD1 TRBV5-1 ASSFGQVQETQY
TRBJ2-3 - TRBV4-2 ASSPTRLVTQY
TRBJ2-3 TRBD2 TRBV2 ASRLAGARRDTQY
TRBJ2-7 - TRBV20-1 SARHSYEQY
TRBJ1-3 TRBD1 TRBV11-2 ASSVPTGPGNTIY
TRBJ1-1 - TRBV28 ASSVTTGTNTEAF
TRBJ2-7 TRBD2 TRBV5-4 ASSGGGTSVSTYEQY
TRBJ2-4 - TRBV7-9 ASSWGDYIQY
TRBJ2-3 - TRBV4-2 ASSQDPDPSTDTQY
TRBJ2-1 - TRBV4-1 ASSRTEGGLSYNEQF
TRBJ2-3 - TRBV5-1 ASSISGHPSTDTQY
TRBJ2-1 - TRBV29-1 SVETPLGGGAVNEQF
TRBJ2-7 - TRBV2 ASSDPLEEPYEQY
TRBJ2-5 - TRBV9 ASMPDNQETQY
TRBJ2-1 - TRBV7-8 ASSFRRYSYNEQF
TRBJ1-2 - TRBV10-1 ASSPEGRGYGYT
TRBJ1-3 - TRBV5-5 ASSYLAGSGNTIY
TRBJ2-3 - TRBV7-2 ASSFDHGRPAGHPTQY
TRBJ2-1 - TRBV10-3 AISDTSQAYNEQF
TRBJ1-3 - TRBV7-2 ASSLRRGNTIY
TRBJ2-7 TRBD1 TRBV9 ASSRDSYEQY
TRBJ1-1 TRBD1 TRBV27 ASSSLTGGRTEAF
TRBJ2-5 - TRBV6-6 ASSYSSFDGTQY
TRBJ2-1 - TRBV4-1 ASSLGSNEQF
TRBJ2-7 - TRBV4-1 ASSLPGLAYEQY
TRBJ2-7 - TRBV19 ASSKAARANEQY
TRBJ2-7 TRBD1 TRBV14 ASSQFRDRGSEQY
TRBJ2-5 - TRBV11-2 ASSAIDGQY
TRBJ1-1 - TRBV27 ASSPRGTEAF
TRBJ2-7 - TRBV29-1 SVESRVGGSSYEQY
TRBJ2-5 TRBD1 TRBV5-4 ASSLTGVETQY
TRBJ1-4 TRBD1 TRBV7-2 ASSLGTGNEKLF
TRBJ1-1 - TRBV10-1 ASSGQMNTEAF
TRBJ1-1 - TRBV27 ASTRNGVSTEAF
TRBJ1-1 TRBD1 TRBV7-2 ASSSYRGSEAF
TRBJ2-7 TRBD2 TRBV11-2 ASSLLAGGPQQY